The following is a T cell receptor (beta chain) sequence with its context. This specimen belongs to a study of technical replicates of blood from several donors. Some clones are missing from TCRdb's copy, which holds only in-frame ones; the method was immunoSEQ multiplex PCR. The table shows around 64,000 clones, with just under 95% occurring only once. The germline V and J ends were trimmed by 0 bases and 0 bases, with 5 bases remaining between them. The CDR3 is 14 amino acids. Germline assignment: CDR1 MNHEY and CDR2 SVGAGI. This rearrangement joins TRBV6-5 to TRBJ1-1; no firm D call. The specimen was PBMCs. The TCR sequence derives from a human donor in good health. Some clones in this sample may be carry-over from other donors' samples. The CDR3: CASSYSNLNTEAFF. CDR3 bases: TGTGCCAGCAGTTACTCGAACTTGAACACTGAAGCTTTCTTT.